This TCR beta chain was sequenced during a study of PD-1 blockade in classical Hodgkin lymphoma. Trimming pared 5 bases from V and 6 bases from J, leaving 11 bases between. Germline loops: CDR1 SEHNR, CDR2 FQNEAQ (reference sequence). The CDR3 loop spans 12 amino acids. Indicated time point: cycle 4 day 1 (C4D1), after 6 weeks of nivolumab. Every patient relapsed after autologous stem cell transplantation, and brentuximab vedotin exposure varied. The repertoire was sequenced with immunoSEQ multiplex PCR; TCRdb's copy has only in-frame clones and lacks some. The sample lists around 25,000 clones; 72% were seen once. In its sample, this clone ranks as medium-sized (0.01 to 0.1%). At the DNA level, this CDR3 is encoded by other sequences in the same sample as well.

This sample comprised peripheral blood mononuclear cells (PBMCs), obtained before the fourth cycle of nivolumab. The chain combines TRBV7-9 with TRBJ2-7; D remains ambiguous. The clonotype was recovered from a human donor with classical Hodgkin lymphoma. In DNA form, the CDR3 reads TGTGCCAGCAGCCCGTTAGGGATCGAGCAGTACTTC. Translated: CASSPLGIEQYF.